The clone carrying this T cell receptor (beta chain) was recorded once. The PCR ran on 60 Vbeta and 13 Jbeta primers. Measured with immunoSEQ multiplex PCR; TCRdb has only the in-frame clones, and not every one. Found here are tens of thousands of clones, around 70% of them singletons; the top ten hold approximately 10%. The data are from a study of cytomegalovirus exposure and HLA in healthy donors. V trimming: 5 bases; J trimming: 1 base; junction bases outside the gene matches: 0. CDR3 length: 13 amino acids. CDR1 and CDR2 from the germline V gene are SEHNR and FQNEAQ (reference sequence). The genes are TRBV7-9 and TRBJ1-2; the match to TRBD1 covers 8 bases. Material for sequencing was PBMCs. This TCR came from a human donor in good health. The CDR3 coding sequence is TGTGCCAGCAGCGGACAGGGTAACTATGGCTACACCTTC. Protein sequence: CASSGQGNYGYTF.